This TCR beta chain was captured in a study of blood T cells in healthy people across ages. Then a second PCR, running roughly 7 to 11 cycles, was carried out with a sample-barcoded 5' primer and a J-beta primer mix. Each CDR3 protein gets one entry after TCRdb re-called the 5' RACE reads with MiXCR. The sample contains roughly 800,000 distinct CDR3 sequences, over 45% of which appear only once. V was shortened by 4 bases and J by 2 bases, with 14 bases between the two germline ends. The CDR3 totals 15 residues. Germline-derived CDR1 and CDR2 are MGHRA and YSYEKL. This clonotype originated in a man younger than 45 in good health. The sample taken for sequencing was blood. V is TRBV4-1 and J is TRBJ1-2; perhaps TRBD1 as D (6 bases). DNA for the CDR3: TGCGCCAGCAGCCCAGCCCAGGGGACGAACTATGGCTACACCTTC. This codes for CASSPAQGTNYGYTF.